This T cell receptor (beta chain) stems from a study of T cells expressing NK-cell markers. Study conclusions and caveats: HCMV specificity of the expanded NKG2C+ T cell clones stayed unclear.

A note on this clonotype: Its antigen is currently unknown.

TCRdb reprocessed the 5' RACE reads and reports one entry per CDR3 protein, with no DNA. Recorded for this sample: 250,000 to 300,000 distinct CDR3 sequences. Sequenced sample: blood T cells: a sorted CD56 or NKG2C T cell subset, CD4+ or CD8+ T cells, or bulk PBMC T cells (not recorded which). The receptor was derived from a woman aged 18 to 75 in good health.

The CDR3 loop reads CASSLRQGTGGDTF. The V call is TRBV12-3 or TRBV12-4, the J call TRBJ1-2; TCRdb's D call, TRBD1, is unchecked because there is no DNA. The CDR3 is 14 residues long.